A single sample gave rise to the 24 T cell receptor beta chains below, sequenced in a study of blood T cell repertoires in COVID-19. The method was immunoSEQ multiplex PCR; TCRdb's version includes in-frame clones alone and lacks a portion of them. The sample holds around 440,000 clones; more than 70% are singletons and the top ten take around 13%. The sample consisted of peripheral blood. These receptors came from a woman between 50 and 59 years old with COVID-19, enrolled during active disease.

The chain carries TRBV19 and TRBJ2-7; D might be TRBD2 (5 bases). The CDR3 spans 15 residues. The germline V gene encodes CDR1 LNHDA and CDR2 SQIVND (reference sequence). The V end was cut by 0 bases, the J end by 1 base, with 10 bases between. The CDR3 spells CASSIESGRSYEQYF. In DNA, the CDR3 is TGTGCCAGTAGTATAGAAAGCGGCAGGTCCTACGAGCAGTACTTC.

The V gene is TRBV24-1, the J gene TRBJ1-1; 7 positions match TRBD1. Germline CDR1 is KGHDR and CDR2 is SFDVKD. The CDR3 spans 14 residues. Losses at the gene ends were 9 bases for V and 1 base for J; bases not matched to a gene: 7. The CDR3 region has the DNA TGTGCCACCCATCCGGGGACAGCGAACACTGAAGCTTTCTTT. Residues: CATHPGTANTEAFF.

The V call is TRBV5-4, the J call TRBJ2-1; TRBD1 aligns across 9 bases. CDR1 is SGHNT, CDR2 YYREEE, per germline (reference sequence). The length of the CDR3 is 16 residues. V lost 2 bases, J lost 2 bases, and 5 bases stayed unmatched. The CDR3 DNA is TGTGCCAGCAGCTTCGCCCGGACAGGGGCCTACAATGAGCAGTTCTTC. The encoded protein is CASSFARTGAYNEQFF.

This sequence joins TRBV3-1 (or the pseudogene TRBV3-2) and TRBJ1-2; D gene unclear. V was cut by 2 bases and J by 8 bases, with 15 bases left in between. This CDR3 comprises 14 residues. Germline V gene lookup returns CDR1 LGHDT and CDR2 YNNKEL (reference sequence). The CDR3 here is CASSQLRNQRGYTF. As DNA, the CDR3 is TGTGCCAGCAGCCAACTACGTAACCAAAGAGGCTACACCTTC.

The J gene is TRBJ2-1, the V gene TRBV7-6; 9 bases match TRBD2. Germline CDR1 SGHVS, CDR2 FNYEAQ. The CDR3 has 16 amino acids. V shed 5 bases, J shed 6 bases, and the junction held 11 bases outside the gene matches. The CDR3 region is CASSPMGGGASNEQFF. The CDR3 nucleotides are TGTGCCAGCAGCCCGATGGGCGGGGGGGCCAGCAATGAGCAGTTCTTC.

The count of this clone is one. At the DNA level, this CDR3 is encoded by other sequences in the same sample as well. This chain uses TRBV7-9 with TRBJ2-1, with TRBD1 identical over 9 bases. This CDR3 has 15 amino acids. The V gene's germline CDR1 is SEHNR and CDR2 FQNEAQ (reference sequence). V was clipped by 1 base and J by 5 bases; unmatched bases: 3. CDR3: CASSLGQGVNNEQFF. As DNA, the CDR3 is TGTGCCAGCAGCTTAGGACAGGGGGTCAACAATGAGCAGTTCTTC.

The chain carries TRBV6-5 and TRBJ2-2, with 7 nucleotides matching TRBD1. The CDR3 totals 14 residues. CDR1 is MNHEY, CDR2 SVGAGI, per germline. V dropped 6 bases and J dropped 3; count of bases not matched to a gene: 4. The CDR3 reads CASRSDRYTGELFF. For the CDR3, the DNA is TGTGCCAGCAGGTCGGACAGGTACACCGGGGAGCTGTTTTTT.

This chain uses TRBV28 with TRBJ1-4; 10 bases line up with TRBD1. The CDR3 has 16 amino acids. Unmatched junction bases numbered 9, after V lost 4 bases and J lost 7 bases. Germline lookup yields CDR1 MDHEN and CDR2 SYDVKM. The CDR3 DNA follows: TGTGCCAGCAGTTCCTTACCGGGACAGGGGATTGAAAAACTGTTTTTT. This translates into CASSSLPGQGIEKLFF.

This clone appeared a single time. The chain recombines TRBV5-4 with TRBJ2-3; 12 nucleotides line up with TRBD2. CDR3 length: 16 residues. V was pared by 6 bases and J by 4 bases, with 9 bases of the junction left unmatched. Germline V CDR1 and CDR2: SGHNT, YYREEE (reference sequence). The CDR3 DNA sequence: TGTGCCAGCACATTGACTAGCGGGGGTTTAGCAGATACGCAGTATTTT. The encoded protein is CASTLTSGGLADTQYF.

The CDR3 reads CASSPGDGPQHF. DNA of the CDR3: TGTGCCAGTTCCCCGGGTGACGGACCCCAGCATTTT. The V and J genes are TRBV19 and TRBJ1-5, with D unclear. CDR1 and CDR2 (germline): LNHDA, SQIVND (reference sequence). The CDR3 is 12 amino acids. V lost 8 bases and J 10 bases, leaving 15 bases between the germline ends.

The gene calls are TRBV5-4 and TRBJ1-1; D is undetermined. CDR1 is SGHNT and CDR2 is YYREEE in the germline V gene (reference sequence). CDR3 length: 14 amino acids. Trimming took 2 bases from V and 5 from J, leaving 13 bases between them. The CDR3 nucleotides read TGTGCCAGCAGCTTCGAGTCAATGAGGACTGAAGCTTTCTTT. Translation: CASSFESMRTEAFF.

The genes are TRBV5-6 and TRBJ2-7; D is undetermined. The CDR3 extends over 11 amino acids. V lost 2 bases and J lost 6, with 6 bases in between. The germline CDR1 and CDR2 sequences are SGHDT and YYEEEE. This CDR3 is CASSFGPEQYF. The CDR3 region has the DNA TGTGCCAGCAGCTTTGGGCCCGAGCAGTACTTC.

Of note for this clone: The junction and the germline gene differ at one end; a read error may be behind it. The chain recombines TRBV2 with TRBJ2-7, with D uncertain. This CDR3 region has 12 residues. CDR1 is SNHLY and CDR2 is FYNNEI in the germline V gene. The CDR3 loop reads CASSDQPSRNRF. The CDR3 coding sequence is TGTGCCAGCAGTGATCAACCGAGCCGAAATCGGTTC.

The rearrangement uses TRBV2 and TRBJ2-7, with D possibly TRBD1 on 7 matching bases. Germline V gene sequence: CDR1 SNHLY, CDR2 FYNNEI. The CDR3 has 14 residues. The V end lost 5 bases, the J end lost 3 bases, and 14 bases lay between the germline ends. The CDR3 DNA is TGTGCCAGCAGTACCAACAGGGGAGGCTACGAGCAGTACTTC. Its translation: CASSTNRGGYEQYF.

The CDR3, as DNA: TGTGCCAGCAGCTTAGAGGGAGGGGTCTCTGAGCAGTTCTTC. Its protein product is CASSLEGGVSEQFF. This chain connects TRBV11-3 to TRBJ2-1; the match to TRBD2 covers 7 bases. This CDR3 has 14 residues. The germline V gene encodes CDR1 SGHNT and CDR2 YENEEA. Unmatched junction bases numbered 5, after V lost 0 bases and J lost 9 bases.

The CDR3 here is CASSPNRGGLNEQFF. CDR3 DNA sequence: TGTGCCAGCAGCCCCAATAGGGGGGGCCTCAATGAGCAGTTCTTC. This chain joins TRBV7-3 and TRBJ2-1, with D perhaps TRBD2 (7 bases). V was clipped by 5 bases and J by 6 bases, with 17 bases between them. The CDR3 spans 15 residues. Germline loops: CDR1 SGHTA, CDR2 FQGTGA.

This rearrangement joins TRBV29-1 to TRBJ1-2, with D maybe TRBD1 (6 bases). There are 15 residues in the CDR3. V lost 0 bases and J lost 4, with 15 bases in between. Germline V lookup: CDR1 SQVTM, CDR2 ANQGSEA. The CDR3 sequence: CSVEDIGQNFYGYTF. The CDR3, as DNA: TGCAGCGTTGAAGATATCGGACAGAACTTCTATGGCTACACCTTC.

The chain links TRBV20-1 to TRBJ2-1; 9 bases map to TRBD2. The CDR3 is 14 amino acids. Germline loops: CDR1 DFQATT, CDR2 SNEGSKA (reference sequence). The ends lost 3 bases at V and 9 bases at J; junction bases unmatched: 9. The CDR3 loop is CSASLAGGLSEQFF. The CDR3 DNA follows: TGCAGTGCTAGTTTGGCGGGGGGGCTGAGTGAGCAGTTCTTC.

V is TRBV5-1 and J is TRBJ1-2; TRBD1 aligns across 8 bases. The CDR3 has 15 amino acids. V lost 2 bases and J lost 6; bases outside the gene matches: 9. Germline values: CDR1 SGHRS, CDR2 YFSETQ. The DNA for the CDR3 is TGCGCCAGCAGCTTCCGGTCGACAGGGGAAGATGGCTACACCTTC. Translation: CASSFRSTGEDGYTF.

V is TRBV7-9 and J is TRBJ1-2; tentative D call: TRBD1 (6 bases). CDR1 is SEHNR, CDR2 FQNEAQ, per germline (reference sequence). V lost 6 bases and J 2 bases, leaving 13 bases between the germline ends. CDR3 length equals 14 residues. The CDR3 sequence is CASRSGDPNYGYTF. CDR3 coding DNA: TGTGCCAGCAGGTCAGGGGACCCAAACTATGGCTACACCTTC.

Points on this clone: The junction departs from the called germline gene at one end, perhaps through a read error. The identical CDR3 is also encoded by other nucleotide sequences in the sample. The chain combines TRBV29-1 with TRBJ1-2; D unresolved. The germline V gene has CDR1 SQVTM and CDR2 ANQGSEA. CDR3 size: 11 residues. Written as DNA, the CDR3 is TGCAGCGTTGCTAGGTCGGAGGGCTACACCTTT. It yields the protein CSVARSEGYTF.

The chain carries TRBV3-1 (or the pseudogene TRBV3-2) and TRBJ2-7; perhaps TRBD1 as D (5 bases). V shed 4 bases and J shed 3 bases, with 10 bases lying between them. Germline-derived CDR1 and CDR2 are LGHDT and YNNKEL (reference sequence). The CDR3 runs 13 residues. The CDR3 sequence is CASSLLQGYEQYF. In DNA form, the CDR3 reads TGTGCCAGCAGCCTCCTCCAGGGCTACGAGCAGTACTTC.

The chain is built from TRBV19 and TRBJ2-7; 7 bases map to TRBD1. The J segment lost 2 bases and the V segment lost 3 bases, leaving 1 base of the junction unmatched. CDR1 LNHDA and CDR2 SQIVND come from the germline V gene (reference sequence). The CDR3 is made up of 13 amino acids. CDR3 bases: TGTGCCAGTAGTATGGGACAGACCTACGAGCAGTACTTC. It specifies CASSMGQTYEQYF.

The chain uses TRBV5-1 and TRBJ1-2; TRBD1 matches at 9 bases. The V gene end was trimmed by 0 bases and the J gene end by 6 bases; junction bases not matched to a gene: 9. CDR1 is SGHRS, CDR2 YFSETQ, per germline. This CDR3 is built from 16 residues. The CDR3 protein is CASSLGGQGNFDGYTF. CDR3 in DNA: TGCGCCAGCAGCTTGGGAGGACAGGGGAACTTCGATGGCTACACCTTC.